This TCR beta chain derives from a study of immune evolution from preneoplasia to lung adenocarcinoma. There are 13 residues in the CDR3. CDR1 is SGHTA and CDR2 is FQGNSA in the germline V gene. After removal of 5 bases from V and 4 bases from J, the junction contained 4 bases not matched to a gene. Between the mid-2010s and the late 2010s, patients underwent resection in Japan or China. Here immunoSEQ multiplex PCR was the method, and the copy in TCRdb shows in-frame clones only, minus some. The sample has approximately 5,100 clones, approximately 70% seen once. The chain couples TRBV7-2 to TRBJ1-2; the match to TRBD1 covers 7 bases. The receptor was derived from an older person with lung adenocarcinoma. Sequences were obtained from FFPE adjacent normal lung tissue. The CDR3 bases are TGTGCCAGCAGCGTAAACAGGGGCTATGGCTACACCTTC. This encodes CASSVNRGYGYTF. Combining the CDR3 with reference TRBV7-2 and TRBJ1-2 gives the whole variable domain GAGVSQSPSNKVTEKGKDVELRCDPISGHTALYWYRQSLGQGLEFLIYFQGNSAPDKSGLPSDRFSAERTGGSVSTLTIQRTQQEDSAVYLCASSVNRGYGYTFGSGTRLTVV.